One T cell receptor (beta chain) is described in this entry. The data belong to a study of blood T cell repertoires in COVID-19. V lost 1 base to trimming and J lost 3 bases, with 12 bases between them. CDR1 and CDR2 from the germline V gene are SGHRS and YFSETQ. This CDR3 has 15 residues. In the authors' workflow: Reference gene primer amplification gave nucleated cell count estimates. Some clones are missing from TCRdb's copy, which holds only in-frame ones; the method was immunoSEQ multiplex PCR. The DNA gave D and trimming, while V, J and clone size come from that table. The sample includes 65,000 to 90,000 clones, 82% of them seen just once.

The chain joins TRBV5-1 to TRBJ2-3, with D hard to call. The source of this sequence is a man in his sixties with acute or convalescent COVID-19. The sample comprised peripheral blood. CDR3 bases: TGCGCCAGCAGCTTGAGCCTCACCGAGACAGATACGCAGTATTTT. Protein: CASSLSLTETDTQYF.